The clone carrying this TCR beta chain was seen ten or more times. No antigen is known for it. The ends lost 5 bases at V and 5 bases at J; junction bases unmatched: 14. Germline V CDR1 and CDR2: MDHEN, SYDVKM. The CDR3 sequence is 17 residues long. TCRdb re-called the 5' RACE reads with MiXCR, one entry per CDR3 protein. The sample holds just under 550,000 distinct CDR3 sequences; 12% are singletons and the top ten take around 6.8%. These data originate in a study of CD8 T cells in ankylosing spondylitis. Study-level points and caveats: A motif of seven or eight highly homologous TCR beta variants was seen as apparently characteristic of ankylosing spondylitis blood.

The chain has TRBV28 and TRBJ2-1; TRBD2 agrees at 8 bases. Sequenced: blood, either unsorted or a sorted T cell fraction (not recorded which). The sequence derives from a male donor with ankylosing spondylitis. DNA of the CDR3: TGTGCCAGCAGTGAACTACCCGGGACTAGGCTGAACAATGAGCAGTTCTTC. Its protein is CASSELPGTRLNNEQFF.